Sequencing of this T cell receptor (beta chain) was carried out in a study of CD8+ T cells in alopecia areata. RNA was extracted and reverse transcribed into cDNA as the sequencing template. Sequencing used immunoSEQ multiplex PCR; TCRdb keeps in-frame clones, though not all of them. The sample carries more than 150,000 clones, approximately 50% recorded once. V was pared by 5 bases and J by 5 bases, with 12 bases between. This CDR3 has 13 amino acids. The germline gives CDR1 MNHEY, CDR2 SVGAGI. Noted treatment: oral pan-JAK inhibitor, 5-10 mg twice daily. V usage is TRBV6-5 and J usage is TRBJ1-2; D might be TRBD1 (5 bases). The receptor was derived from a human donor with alopecia areata. The source was CD8+ T cells sorted from blood, collected between weeks 51 and 52, from a patient treated with tofacitinib. The CDR3 spells CASSPQEKYGYTF. CDR3 nucleotides: TGTGCCAGCAGTCCACAGGAGAAGTATGGCTACACCTTC.